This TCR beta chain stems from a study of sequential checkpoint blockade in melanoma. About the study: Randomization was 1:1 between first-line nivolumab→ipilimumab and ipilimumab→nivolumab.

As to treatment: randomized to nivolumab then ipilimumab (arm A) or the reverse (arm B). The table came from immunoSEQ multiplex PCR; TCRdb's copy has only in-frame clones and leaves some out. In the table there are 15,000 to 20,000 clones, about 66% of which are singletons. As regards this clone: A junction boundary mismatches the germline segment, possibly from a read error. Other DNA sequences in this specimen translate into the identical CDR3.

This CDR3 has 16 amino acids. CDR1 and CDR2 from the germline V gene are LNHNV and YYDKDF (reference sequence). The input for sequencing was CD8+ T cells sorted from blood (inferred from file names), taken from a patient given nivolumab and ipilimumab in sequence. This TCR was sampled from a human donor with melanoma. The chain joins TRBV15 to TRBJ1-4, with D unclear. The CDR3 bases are TGTGCCACTAGCAGAGATCAGGAAACGCTCCGGGAAAAACTGTTTTTT. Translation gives CATSRDQETLREKLFF.